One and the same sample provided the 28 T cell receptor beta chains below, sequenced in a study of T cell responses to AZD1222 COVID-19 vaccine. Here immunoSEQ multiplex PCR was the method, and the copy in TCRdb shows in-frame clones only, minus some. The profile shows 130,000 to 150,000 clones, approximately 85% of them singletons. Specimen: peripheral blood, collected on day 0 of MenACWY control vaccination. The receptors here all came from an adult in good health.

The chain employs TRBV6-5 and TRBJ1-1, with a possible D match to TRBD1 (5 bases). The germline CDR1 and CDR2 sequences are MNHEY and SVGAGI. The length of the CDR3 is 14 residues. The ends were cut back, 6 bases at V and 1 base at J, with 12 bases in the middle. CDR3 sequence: CASRAGFGNTEAFF. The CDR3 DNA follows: TGTGCCAGCAGGGCAGGGTTCGGGAACACTGAAGCTTTCTTT.

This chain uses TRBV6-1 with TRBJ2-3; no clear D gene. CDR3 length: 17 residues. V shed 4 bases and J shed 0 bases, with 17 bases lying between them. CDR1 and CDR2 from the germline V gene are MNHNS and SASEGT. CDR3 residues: CASSGRSSAGSTDTQYF. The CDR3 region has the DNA TGTGCCAGCAGTGGCCGATCGTCTGCTGGGAGCACAGATACGCAGTATTTT.

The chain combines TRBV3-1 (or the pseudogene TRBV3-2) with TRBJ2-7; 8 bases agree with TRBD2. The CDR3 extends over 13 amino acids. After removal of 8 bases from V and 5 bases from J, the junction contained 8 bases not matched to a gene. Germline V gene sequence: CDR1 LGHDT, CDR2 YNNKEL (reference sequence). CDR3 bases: TGTGCCAGCGGCGACGGGGGGGCCCACGAGCAGTACTTC. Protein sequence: CASGDGGAHEQYF.

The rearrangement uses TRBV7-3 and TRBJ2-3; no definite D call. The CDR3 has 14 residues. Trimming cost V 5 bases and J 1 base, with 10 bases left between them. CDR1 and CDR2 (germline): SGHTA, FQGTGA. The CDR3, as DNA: TGTGCCAGCAGCCCCTCGCCTGGCACAGATACGCAGTATTTT. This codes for CASSPSPGTDTQYF.

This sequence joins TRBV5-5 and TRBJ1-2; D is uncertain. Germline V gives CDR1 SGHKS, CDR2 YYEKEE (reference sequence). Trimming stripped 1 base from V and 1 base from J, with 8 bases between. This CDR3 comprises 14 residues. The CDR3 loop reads CASSLLDRNYGYTF. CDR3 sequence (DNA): TGTGCCAGCAGCTTGCTTGACCGTAACTATGGCTACACCTTC.

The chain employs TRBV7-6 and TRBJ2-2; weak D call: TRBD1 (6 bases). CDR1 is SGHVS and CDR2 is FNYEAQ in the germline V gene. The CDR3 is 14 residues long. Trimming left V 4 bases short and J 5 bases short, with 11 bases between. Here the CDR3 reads CASSSSTGTGELFF. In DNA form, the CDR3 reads TGTGCCAGCAGCTCCTCCACAGGGACCGGGGAGCTGTTTTTT.

DNA of the CDR3: TGTGCCAGCAGTGTCCAGCCACCGAACGGAGAGCAGTACGTC. It is translated as CASSVQPPNGEQYV. V is TRBV6-6 and J is TRBJ2-7; D gene ambiguous. The CDR3 covers 14 residues. From germline, CDR1 is MNHNY and CDR2 SVGAGI (reference sequence). Between the trimmed V and J ends, which lost 5 bases and 7 bases, there was a span of 18 bases.

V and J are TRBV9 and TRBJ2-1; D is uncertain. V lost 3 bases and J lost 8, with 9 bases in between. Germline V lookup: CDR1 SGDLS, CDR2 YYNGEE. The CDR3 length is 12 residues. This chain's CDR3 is CASSAQGHEQFF. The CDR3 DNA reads TGTGCCAGCAGCGCCCAAGGTCATGAGCAGTTCTTC.

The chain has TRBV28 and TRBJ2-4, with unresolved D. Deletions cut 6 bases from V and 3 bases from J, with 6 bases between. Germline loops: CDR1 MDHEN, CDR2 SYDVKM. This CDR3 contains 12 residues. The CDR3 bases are TGTGCCAGCAGGGGTGGCAAAAACATTCAGTACTTC. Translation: CASRGGKNIQYF.

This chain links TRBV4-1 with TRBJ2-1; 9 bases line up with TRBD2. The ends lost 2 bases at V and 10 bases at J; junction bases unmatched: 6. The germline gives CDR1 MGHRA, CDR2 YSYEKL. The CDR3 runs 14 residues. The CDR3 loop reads CASSQPLRGGEQFF. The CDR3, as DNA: TGCGCCAGCAGCCAACCACTGCGGGGGGGAGAGCAGTTCTTC.

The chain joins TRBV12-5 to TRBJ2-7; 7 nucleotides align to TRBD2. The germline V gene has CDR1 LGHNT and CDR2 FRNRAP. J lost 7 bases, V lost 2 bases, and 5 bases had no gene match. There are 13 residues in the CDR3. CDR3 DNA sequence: TGTGCTAGTGGTTTGTATTCGCGGGGGGAGCAGTACTTC. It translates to CASGLYSRGEQYF.

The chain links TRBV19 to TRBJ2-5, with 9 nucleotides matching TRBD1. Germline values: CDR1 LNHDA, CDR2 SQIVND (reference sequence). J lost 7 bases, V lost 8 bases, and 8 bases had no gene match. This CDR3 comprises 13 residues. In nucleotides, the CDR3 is TGTGCCAGTGGACAGGACAGGGGAGGGACCCAGTACTTC. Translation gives CASGQDRGGTQYF.

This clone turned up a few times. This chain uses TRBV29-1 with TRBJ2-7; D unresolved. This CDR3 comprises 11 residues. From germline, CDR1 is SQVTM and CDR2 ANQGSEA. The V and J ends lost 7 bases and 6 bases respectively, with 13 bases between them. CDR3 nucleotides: TGCAGCGCCAAAAGTGGAACCGAGCAGTACTTC. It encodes CSAKSGTEQYF.

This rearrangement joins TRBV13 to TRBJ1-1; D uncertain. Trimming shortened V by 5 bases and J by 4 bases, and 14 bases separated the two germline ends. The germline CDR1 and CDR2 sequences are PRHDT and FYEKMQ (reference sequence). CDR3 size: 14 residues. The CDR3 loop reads CASSRGRVPTEAFF. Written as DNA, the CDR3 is TGTGCCAGCAGCCGAGGGCGGGTCCCCACTGAAGCTTTCTTT.

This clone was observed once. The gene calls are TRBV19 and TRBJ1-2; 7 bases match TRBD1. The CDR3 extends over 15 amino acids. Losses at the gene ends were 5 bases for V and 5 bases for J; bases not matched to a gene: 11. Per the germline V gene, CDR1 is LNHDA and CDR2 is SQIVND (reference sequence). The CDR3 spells CASSSWTGGYYGYTF. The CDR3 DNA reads TGTGCCAGTAGTTCCTGGACAGGAGGGTATTATGGCTACACCTTC.

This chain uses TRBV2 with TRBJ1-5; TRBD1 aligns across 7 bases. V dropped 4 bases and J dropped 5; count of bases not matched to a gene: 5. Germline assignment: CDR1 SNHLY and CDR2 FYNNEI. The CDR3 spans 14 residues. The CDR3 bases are TGTGCCAGCAGTGGGACAGGAGGCGATCAGCCCCAGCATTTT. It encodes CASSGTGGDQPQHF.

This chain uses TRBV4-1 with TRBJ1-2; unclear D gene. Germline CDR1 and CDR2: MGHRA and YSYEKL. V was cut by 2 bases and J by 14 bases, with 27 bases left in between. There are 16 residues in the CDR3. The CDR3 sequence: CASSQPAMDLSGGKTF. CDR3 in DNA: TGCGCCAGCAGCCAACCGGCGATGGATTTGTCCGGAGGAAAGACCTTC.

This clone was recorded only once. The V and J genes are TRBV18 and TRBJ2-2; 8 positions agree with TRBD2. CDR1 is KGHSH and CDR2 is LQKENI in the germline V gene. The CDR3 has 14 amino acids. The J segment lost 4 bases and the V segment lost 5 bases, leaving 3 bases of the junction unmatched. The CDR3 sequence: CASSNLAGTGELFF. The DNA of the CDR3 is TGTGCCAGCTCAAACCTAGCGGGCACCGGGGAGCTGTTTTTT.

CDR3 coding DNA: TGTGCCAGCAGCGCCGCCGCCGGGACAGGGTACGGCTACACCTTC. Amino acids: CASSAAAGTGYGYTF. J is TRBJ1-2 and V is TRBV9, with TRBD1 identical over 9 bases. This CDR3 region has 15 residues. The germline V gene has CDR1 SGDLS and CDR2 YYNGEE. The V and J ends lost 3 bases and 8 bases, in that order; junction bases with no gene match: 11.

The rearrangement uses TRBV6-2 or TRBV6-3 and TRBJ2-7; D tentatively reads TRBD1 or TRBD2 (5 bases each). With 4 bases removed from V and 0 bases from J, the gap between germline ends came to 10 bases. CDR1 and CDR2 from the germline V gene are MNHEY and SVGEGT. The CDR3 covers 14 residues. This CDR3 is CASSFPGSSYEQYF. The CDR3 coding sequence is TGTGCCAGCAGTTTCCCAGGGAGCTCCTACGAGCAGTACTTC.

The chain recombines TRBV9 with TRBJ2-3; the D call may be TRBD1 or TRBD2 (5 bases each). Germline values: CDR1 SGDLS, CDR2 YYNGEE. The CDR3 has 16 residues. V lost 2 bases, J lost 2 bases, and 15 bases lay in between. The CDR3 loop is CASSVRGQPITDTQYF. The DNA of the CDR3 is TGTGCCAGCAGCGTTCGGGGCCAACCGATCACAGATACGCAGTATTTT.

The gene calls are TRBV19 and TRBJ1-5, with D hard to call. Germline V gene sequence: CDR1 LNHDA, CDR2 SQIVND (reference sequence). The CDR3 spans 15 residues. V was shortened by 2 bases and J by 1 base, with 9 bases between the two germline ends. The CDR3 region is CASSIRFRSNQPQHF. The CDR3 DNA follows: TGTGCCAGTAGTATAAGGTTCCGAAGCAATCAGCCCCAGCATTTT. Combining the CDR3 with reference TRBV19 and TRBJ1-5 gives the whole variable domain DGGITQSPKYLFRKEGQNVTLSCEQNLNHDAMYWYRQDPGQGLRLIYYSQIVNDFQKGDIAEGYSVSREKKESFPLTVTSAQKNPTAFYLCASSIRFRSNQPQHFGDGTRLSIL.

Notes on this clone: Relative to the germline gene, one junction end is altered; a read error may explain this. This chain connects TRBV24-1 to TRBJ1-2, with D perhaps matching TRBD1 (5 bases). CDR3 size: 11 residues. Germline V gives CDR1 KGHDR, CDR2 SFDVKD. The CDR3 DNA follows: TGTGCCACCAGTGAGTCGGGACCTCTCTTCTTC. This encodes CATSESGPLFF.

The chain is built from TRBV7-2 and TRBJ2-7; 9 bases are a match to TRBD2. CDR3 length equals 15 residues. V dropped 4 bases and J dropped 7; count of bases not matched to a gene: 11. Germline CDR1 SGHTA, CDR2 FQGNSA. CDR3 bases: TGTGCCAGCAGCTCTTATTTAGCGGGGGTAGGGGAGCAGTACGTC. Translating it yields CASSSYLAGVGEQYV.

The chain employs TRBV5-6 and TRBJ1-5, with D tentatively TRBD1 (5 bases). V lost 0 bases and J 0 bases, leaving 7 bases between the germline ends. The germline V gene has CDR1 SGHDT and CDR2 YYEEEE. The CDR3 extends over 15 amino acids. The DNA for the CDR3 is TGTGCCAGCAGCTTGGGACAGATTAGCAATCAGCCCCAGCATTTT. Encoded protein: CASSLGQISNQPQHF.

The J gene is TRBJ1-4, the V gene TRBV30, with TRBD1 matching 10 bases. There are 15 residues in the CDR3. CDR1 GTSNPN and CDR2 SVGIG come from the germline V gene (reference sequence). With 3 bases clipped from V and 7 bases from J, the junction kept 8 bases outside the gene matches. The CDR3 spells CAWSKGQGGGEKLFF. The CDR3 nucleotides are TGTGCCTGGAGCAAAGGACAGGGGGGAGGTGAAAAACTGTTTTTT.

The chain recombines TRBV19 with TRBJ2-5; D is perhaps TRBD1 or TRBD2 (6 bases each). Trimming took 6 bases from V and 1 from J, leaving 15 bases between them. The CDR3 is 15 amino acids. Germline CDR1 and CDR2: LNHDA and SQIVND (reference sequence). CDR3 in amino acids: CASRPSGAGQETQYF. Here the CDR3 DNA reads TGTGCCAGTAGGCCTTCGGGGGCTGGCCAAGAGACCCAGTACTTC.

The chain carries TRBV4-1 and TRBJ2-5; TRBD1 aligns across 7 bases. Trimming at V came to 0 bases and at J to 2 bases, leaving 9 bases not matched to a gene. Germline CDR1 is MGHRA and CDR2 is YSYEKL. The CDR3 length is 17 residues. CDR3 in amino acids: CASSQDRVGGRQETQYF. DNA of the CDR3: TGCGCCAGCAGCCAAGATAGGGTAGGGGGCCGGCAAGAGACCCAGTACTTC.